The T cell receptor (beta chain) under discussion was sequenced for a study of blood T cell repertoires in COVID-19. Profiling relied on immunoSEQ multiplex PCR, and the TCRdb table lists in-frame clones only, not all of them. The data show a few hundred thousand clones, with approximately 92% seen just once and less than 20% held by the top ten. V shed 2 bases and J 8 bases; nucleotides not matched to a gene: 0. The CDR3 contains 13 residues. Germline CDR1 reads SGHDN; CDR2 reads FVKESK. The clonotype originates from a woman aged 25-40 years who had recovered from COVID-19. Sequences were obtained from PBMCs or T cells enriched from blood (not recorded which). The chain links TRBV14 to TRBJ2-3, with 11 bases aligning to TRBD2. The CDR3 sequence is CASSQLAGGTQYF. The CDR3 DNA reads TGTGCCAGCAGCCAACTAGCGGGAGGTACGCAGTATTTT.